This T cell receptor (beta chain) was found in a study of blood T cells in healthy people across ages. Study findings and constraints: Long-lived donors carried more naive CD4+ cells and greater diversity than aged donors.

Then a second PCR, running roughly 7 to 11 cycles, was carried out with a sample-barcoded 5' primer and a J-beta primer mix. TCRdb ran MiXCR on the 5' RACE reads and lists one entry per CDR3 protein. The sample records 780,000 or so distinct CDR3 sequences, 56% being singletons. The CDR3 covers 17 residues. From germline, CDR1 is MNHEY and CDR2 SMNVEV (reference sequence). Of note for this clonotype: Its antigen remains unknown. At one boundary the junction diverges from the germline segment, which might be a read error.

The sample comprised blood. The chain is built from TRBV27 and TRBJ2-6; TRBD1 aligns across 9 bases. The receptor's source is a man aged 40-55 years in good health. The CDR3: CASSLRTGVSGANALTF. The DNA for the CDR3 is TGTGCCAGCAGTTTAAGGACAGGGGTCTCTGGGGCCAACGCCCTGACTTTC. The full variable domain, rest sourced from reference TRBV27 and TRBJ2-6, is EAQVTQNPRYLITVTGKKLTVTCSQNMNHEYMSWYRQDPGLGLRQIYYSMNVEVTDKGDVPEGYKVSRKEKRNFPLILESPSPNQTSLYFCASSLRTGVSGANALTFGAGSRLTVL.